This T cell receptor beta chain comes out of a study of radiotherapy plus CTLA-4 blockade in lung cancer. The wider study: Objective responses arose in 15% to 20% of patients, and under 40% experienced disease control.

Study results and caveats: There was expansion of tumor-derived TCR clones in blood after radiotherapy plus ipilimumab.

Profiled with immunoSEQ multiplex PCR; TCRdb holds only in-frame clones, not every one. The table lists 64,000 or so clones, 72% of them singletons. The CDR3 loop spans 17 amino acids. Germline CDR1 reads LGHNA; CDR2 reads YNFKEQ. Trimming left V 4 bases short and J 0 bases short, with 16 bases between. On this clone: Its antigen is unknown.

The clonotype comes from a human donor with non-small cell lung cancer whose response to radiotherapy plus ipilimumab could not be evaluated. The chain has TRBV4-2 and TRBJ2-1; D possibly corresponds to TRBD2 (6 bases). The sequencing here drew on peripheral blood, taken from a patient treated with radiotherapy plus ipilimumab. The CDR3 reads CASSLFSGVSSYNEQFF. CDR3 DNA: TGTGCCAGCAGCCTTTTTAGCGGAGTTAGCTCCTACAATGAGCAGTTCTTC.